A single sample gave rise to the 11 T cell receptor beta chains below, sequenced in a study of T cell clones after liver transplantation. The data were produced by immunoSEQ multiplex PCR, yet TCRdb's version contains in-frame clones alone and is incomplete. This table holds fewer than 85,000 clones, about 80% found once. The sequences come from CD4+ T cells from blood, collected 12 months after liver transplant. The receptors originated from a human patient who received a liver transplant. T cells may partly derive from the graft donor.

The V gene is TRBV27, the J gene TRBJ1-5, with D possibly matching TRBD1 (5 bases). The CDR3 covers 15 residues. The V gene lost 5 bases and the J gene lost 0 bases, with 11 bases spanning the gap. CDR1 MNHEY and CDR2 SMNVEV come from the germline V gene (reference sequence). The CDR3 nucleotides read TGTGCCAGCAGTAGGGGTTCCCATAGCAATCAGCCCCAGCATTTT. It encodes CASSRGSHSNQPQHF.

The genes are TRBV5-1 and TRBJ2-5; TRBD2 matches at 8 bases. The germline CDR1 and CDR2 sequences are SGHRS and YFSETQ. The CDR3 has 12 residues. Losses at the gene ends were 6 bases for V and 4 bases for J; bases not matched to a gene: 2. The CDR3 region is CASTLAGETQYF. The CDR3 region has the DNA TGCGCCAGCACCCTAGCGGGAGAGACCCAGTACTTC. Variable domain in full (rest from reference TRBV5-1 and TRBJ2-5): KAGVTQTPRYLIKTRGQQVTLSCSPISGHRSVSWYQQTPGQGLQFLFEYFSETQRNKGNFPGRFSGRQFSNSRSEMNVSTLELGDSALYLCASTLAGETQYFGPGTRLLVL.

The chain couples TRBV28 to TRBJ1-2; D is possibly TRBD1 (5 bases). Per the germline V gene, CDR1 is MDHEN and CDR2 is SYDVKM. V was cut by 3 bases and J by 8 bases, with 10 bases left in between. This CDR3 contains 12 residues. CDR3 protein: CASSFVGAGYTF. The CDR3 DNA reads TGTGCCAGCAGTTTTGTAGGGGCCGGCTACACCTTC.

V is TRBV5-4 and J is TRBJ2-1; D uncertain. The CDR3 is 13 residues long. CDR1 is SGHNT, CDR2 YYREEE, per germline (reference sequence). The V end lost 4 bases, the J end lost 8 bases, and 13 bases lay between the germline ends. The CDR3 region has the DNA TGTGCCAGCAGCCGTTCCCCATCCTATGAGCAGTTCTTC. This translates into CASSRSPSYEQFF.

This chain uses TRBV28 with TRBJ1-4; the D gene is possibly TRBD1 (5 bases). Trimming took off 2 bases at V and 9 bases at J, with 13 bases between the two ends. In germline, CDR1 is MDHEN, CDR2 SYDVKM. The CDR3 runs 14 residues. This CDR3 reads CASSLGGGTKKLFF. CDR3 sequence (DNA): TGTGCCAGCAGTTTAGGGGGAGGGACTAAAAAACTGTTTTTT.

The chain recombines TRBV5-1 with TRBJ1-5; tentatively, D is TRBD1 (5 bases). There are 14 residues in the CDR3. Germline lookup yields CDR1 SGHRS and CDR2 YFSETQ. Trimming removed 3 bases at V and 5 bases at J, with 12 bases between. The CDR3 spells CASSWGGRDQPQHF. Here the CDR3 DNA reads TGCGCCAGCAGCTGGGGCGGCAGAGATCAGCCCCAGCATTTT.

This clone was observed a single time. This sequence joins TRBV15 and TRBJ1-2; D call uncertain. Germline V gene sequence: CDR1 LNHNV, CDR2 YYDKDF (reference sequence). V was trimmed by 5 bases and J by 3 bases, leaving 13 bases between them. The CDR3 has 14 amino acids. CDR3 nucleotide sequence: TGTGCCACCAGCTCAGCAGATTCCTACTATGGCTACACCTTC. Its translation is CATSSADSYYGYTF.

The V and J genes are TRBV27 and TRBJ2-3; TRBD2 matches at 12 bases. From germline, CDR1 is MNHEY and CDR2 SMNVEV (reference sequence). This CDR3 comprises 20 residues. Trimming at V came to 2 bases and at J to 1 base, leaving 13 bases not matched to a gene. Here the CDR3 reads CASSLNMRASGRARTDTQYF. The CDR3 DNA sequence: TGTGCCAGCAGTTTAAATATGAGGGCTAGCGGGAGGGCCCGCACAGATACGCAGTATTTT.

This chain joins TRBV7-2 and TRBJ2-5; D possibly corresponds to TRBD2 (6 bases). The V gene lost 7 bases and the J gene lost 0 bases, with 12 bases spanning the gap. The germline V gene encodes CDR1 SGHTA and CDR2 FQGNSA. The CDR3 is made up of 14 amino acids. The CDR3 spells CASTGRGYQETQYF. As DNA, the CDR3 is TGTGCCAGCACCGGGAGAGGGTACCAAGAGACCCAGTACTTC.

The V gene is TRBV4-1, the J gene TRBJ1-1; TRBD1 matches at 7 bases. This CDR3 is 15 amino acids long. The germline V gene has CDR1 MGHRA and CDR2 YSYEKL. The trim removed 2 bases at V and 2 bases at J, leaving 5 bases unmatched. CDR3 residues: CASSQPGQRNTEAFF. The CDR3 nucleotides are TGCGCCAGCAGCCAACCGGGACAGAGAAACACTGAAGCTTTCTTT.

V is TRBV27 and J is TRBJ1-5; D possibly corresponds to TRBD1 (5 bases). V gave up 6 bases and J gave up 7 bases, with 16 bases separating them. The CDR3 loop spans 14 amino acids. CDR1 and CDR2 from the germline V gene are MNHEY and SMNVEV (reference sequence). CDR3 sequence reads: CASRPRGGSQPQHF. CDR3 in DNA: TGTGCCAGCAGGCCGAGGGGTGGATCCCAGCCCCAGCATTTT.